The entry below gives a single T cell receptor (beta chain) sequence along with its context. Its antigen remains unidentified. This entry comes from a study of T cells in localized non-small cell lung cancer. Study-wide findings and caveats: Clonality peaked in uninvolved adjacent lung rather than tumor. It remains possible that heterogeneity exists, since only one tumor region was sequenced. Density of T cells in blood, when higher, went with longer overall survival. Among the top 100 tumor clones, a median about 59 appeared in adjacent lung.

Method: immunoSEQ multiplex PCR; TCRdb's copy keeps in-frame clones and lacks some. The data hold around 94,000 clones, with approximately 90% observed a single time. V gave up 4 bases and J gave up 3 bases, with 2 bases separating them. CDR3 length equals 10 residues. Germline CDR1 DFQATT, CDR2 SNEGSKA (reference sequence). The sequence was obtained from a man aged 40 to 69 with stage I squamous cell lung carcinoma. V usage is TRBV20-1 and J usage is TRBJ2-3; no definite D call. Sequenced material: peripheral blood, taken before any cancer treatment. CDR3 region: CSATTDTQYF. CDR3 DNA sequence: TGCAGTGCTACGACAGATACGCAGTATTTT.